This section outlines one T cell receptor (beta chain) sequence together with its context. Its specificity is not known. Reverse transcription of extracted RNA yielded cDNA, which provided the sequencing template. The repertoire was sequenced with immunoSEQ multiplex PCR; TCRdb's copy has only in-frame clones and lacks some. The sample lists more than 95,000 clones, 55% to 80% occurring once. This entry belongs to a study of CD8+ T cells in alopecia areata. Whole-study results and caveats: Compared with mice, patients displayed less clear TCR sharing, possibly for HLA-related reasons.

Sorting from PBMCs produced CD4+ and CD8+ T cells. The CDR3 sequence is 18 residues long. CDR1 and CDR2 from the germline V gene are SSHAT and FNYEAQ (reference sequence). V lost 5 bases, J lost 5 bases, and 24 bases lay in between. The chain has TRBV7-7 and TRBJ2-2; TRBD1 or TRBD2 may be the D gene (6 bases each). The sequence was collected from a human donor in good health. The sequenced sample was CD4+ T cells sorted from blood. The CDR3 nucleotides are TGTGCCAGCAGCCCATCGATGAGAGGAGGGGGAGGTACCGGGGAGCTGTTTTTT. It codes for CASSPSMRGGGGTGELFF.